This T cell receptor beta chain was obtained from a study of control samples from healthy donors and cancer patients. Looked up from germline, CDR1 is MNHNS and CDR2 is SASEGT. The CDR3 runs to 12 residues. The germline V and J ends were trimmed by 2 bases and 9 bases, with 8 bases remaining between them. Profiled with immunoSEQ multiplex PCR; TCRdb holds only in-frame clones, not every one. The table includes about 150,000 clones, approximately 93% detected once. V is TRBV6-1 and J is TRBJ2-1, with D unclear. Sequenced input: blood. The source of this sequence is a man younger than 35 in good health. Written as DNA, the CDR3 is TGTGCCAGCAGTGAACTACCTGGTGAGCAGTTCTTC. Amino acids: CASSELPGEQFF.